What follows are 26 T cell receptor beta chains derived from one specimen sequenced in a study of shared clonotypes between healthy human individuals. Sequencing used immunoSEQ multiplex PCR; TCRdb keeps in-frame clones, though not all of them. The sample includes about 770,000 clones, around 77% of them seen just once. The sequencing sample was made of memory CD4+ T cells sorted from blood. Documented subset: CD45RA-negative fraction. The source is a woman in her twenties or thirties in good health.

The gene calls are TRBV28 and TRBJ1-5, with a possible D match to TRBD1 (5 bases). The CDR3 is 19 amino acids. V was shortened by 5 bases and J by 0 bases, with 23 bases between the two germline ends. CDR1 is MDHEN, CDR2 SYDVKM, per germline. CDR3 in DNA: TGTGCCAGCAGTACCCTCCCGAGGCAGGGCACATATAGCAATCAGCCCCAGCATTTT. This codes for CASSTLPRQGTYSNQPQHF.

J is TRBJ2-1 and V is TRBV6-5, with 10 bases identical to TRBD2. This CDR3 comprises 15 residues. V shed 7 bases and J 9 bases; nucleotides not matched to a gene: 12. Germline V gene sequence: CDR1 MNHEY, CDR2 SVGAGI. The CDR3 is CASTYGLAGEGEQFF. For the CDR3, the DNA is TGTGCCAGCACCTACGGGCTAGCGGGAGAGGGTGAGCAGTTCTTC.

As regards this clone: Other DNA sequences in this specimen translate into the identical CDR3. The chain employs TRBV5-1 and TRBJ1-2; unclear D gene. The CDR3 covers 14 residues. V shed 4 bases and J shed 4 bases, with 14 bases lying between them. The V gene's germline CDR1 is SGHRS and CDR2 YFSETQ. The chain's CDR3 is CASSLEGSLYGYTF. CDR3 bases: TGCGCCAGCAGCCTGGAAGGCAGCCTCTATGGCTACACCTTC.

This clone has ten or more counts. Other DNA sequences in this sample translate to the same CDR3. The chain uses TRBV7-9 and TRBJ2-5; perhaps TRBD1 as D (6 bases). Trimming removed 1 base at V and 3 bases at J, with 12 bases between. The germline gives CDR1 SEHNR, CDR2 FQNEAQ (reference sequence). The CDR3 is 15 residues long. CDR3 sequence (DNA): TGTGCCAGCAGCTTAGAGTGGACAGAAGAAGAGACCCAGTACTTC. Amino acid sequence: CASSLEWTEEETQYF.

This clone came up once. This sequence joins TRBV4-1 and TRBJ2-3, with 10 bases identical to TRBD2. Germline CDR1 and CDR2: MGHRA and YSYEKL. The junction had 10 bases not matched to a gene; V was cut back by 1 base and J by 3 bases. This CDR3 contains 18 residues. In DNA, the CDR3 is TGCGCCAGCAGCCAAGGGCTAGCGGGAGTGCTGACGACAGATACGCAGTATTTT. This translates into CASSQGLAGVLTTDTQYF.

This chain connects TRBV19 to TRBJ2-3; 15 bases are a match to TRBD2. With 5 bases clipped from V and 5 bases from J, the junction kept 8 bases outside the gene matches. This CDR3 region has 17 residues. CDR1 and CDR2 (germline): LNHDA, SQIVND (reference sequence). CDR3 residues: CASSLTGTSGRIDTQYF. The CDR3 DNA reads TGTGCCAGTAGTCTAACTGGGACTAGCGGGAGGATAGATACGCAGTATTTT.

This chain joins TRBV29-1 and TRBJ2-5; D is possibly TRBD1 (6 bases). The length of the CDR3 is 13 residues. Per germline, CDR1 SQVTM and CDR2 ANQGSEA. V was shortened by 7 bases and J by 5 bases, with 17 bases between the two germline ends. This CDR3 reads CSAGARVRETQYF. CDR3 DNA: TGCAGCGCAGGGGCGCGGGTCCGGGAGACCCAGTACTTC.

The gene calls are TRBV11-1 and TRBJ2-7, with 15 bases identical to TRBD2. With 6 bases clipped from V and 5 bases from J, the junction kept 14 bases outside the gene matches. The CDR3 contains 18 residues. Germline lookup yields CDR1 SGHAT and CDR2 FQDESV (reference sequence). In DNA, the CDR3 is TGTGCCAGCAGAACGGGACTAGCGGGAGGAAATTTAGAAGACGAGCAGTACTTC. Translated, it gives CASRTGLAGGNLEDEQYF.

CDR3 protein: CASSLALGRAKAFF. The CDR3 region has the DNA TGTGCCAGCAGCTTAGCTCTGGGGAGAGCAAAAGCTTTCTTT. The chain carries TRBV7-8 and TRBJ1-1; D unclear. The germline gives CDR1 SGHVS, CDR2 FQNEAQ. V gave up 0 bases and J gave up 9 bases, with 14 bases separating them. The CDR3 is 14 residues long.

The chain joins TRBV25-1 to TRBJ2-2; D unclear. V was trimmed by 0 bases and J by 4 bases, leaving 0 bases between them. Germline V gene lookup returns CDR1 MGHDK and CDR2 SYGVNS. CDR3 size: 12 residues. The CDR3 spells CASSEYTGELFF. Here the CDR3 DNA reads TGTGCCAGCAGTGAATACACCGGGGAGCTGTTTTTT.

V gene TRBV4-2 combines with J gene TRBJ2-5; a possible D gene is TRBD2 (7 bases). CDR1 LGHNA and CDR2 YNFKEQ come from the germline V gene. Trimming took off 5 bases at V and 5 bases at J, with 30 bases between the two ends. The CDR3 is 19 residues long. The CDR3 DNA is TGTGCCAGCAGCTCTGCTGGAGGGGGACTAAACGGGATGTACGAGACCCAGTACTTC. Translation: CASSSAGGGLNGMYETQYF.

DNA for the CDR3: TGTGCCAGTAGTATAGGGGCAGGTAACACCGGGGAGCTGTTTTTT. Amino acid sequence: CASSIGAGNTGELFF. This chain links TRBV19 with TRBJ2-2; the D is unclear. The CDR3 is 15 amino acids. With 1 base removed from V and 2 bases from J, the gap between germline ends came to 8 bases. The germline CDR1 and CDR2 sequences are LNHDA and SQIVND (reference sequence). The full variable domain, completed using reference TRBV19 and TRBJ2-2, is DGGITQSPKYLFRKEGQNVTLSCEQNLNHDAMYWYRQDPGQGLRLIYYSQIVNDFQKGDIAEGYSVSREKKESFPLTVTSAQKNPTAFYLCASSIGAGNTGELFFGEGSRLTVL.

This chain links TRBV7-8 with TRBJ2-2, with 10 positions matching TRBD1. The CDR3 extends over 17 amino acids. J lost 4 bases, V lost 6 bases, and 11 bases had no gene match. Germline V gene data show CDR1 as SGHVS and CDR2 as FQNEAQ. CDR3 nucleotide sequence: TGTGCCAGCAGGCGGGACAGGGGTGAGGGTCGCACCGGGGAGCTGTTTTTT. Translation gives CASRRDRGEGRTGELFF.

CDR3 sequence: CASSLFSGGAETQYF. The CDR3 DNA follows: TGCGCCAGCAGCTTATTTTCAGGGGGCGCAGAGACCCAGTACTTC. The chain carries TRBV5-1 and TRBJ2-5, with 8 bases aligning to TRBD1. V dropped 2 bases and J dropped 4; count of bases not matched to a gene: 7. Germline V gene sequence: CDR1 SGHRS, CDR2 YFSETQ. The CDR3 covers 15 residues.

V gene TRBV28 combines with J gene TRBJ2-5; no reliable D call. CDR1 and CDR2 (germline): MDHEN, SYDVKM. The CDR3 length is 12 residues. Deletions cut 2 bases from V and 2 bases from J, with 3 bases between. Here the CDR3 reads CASSLQQETQYF. As DNA, the CDR3 is TGTGCCAGCAGTTTACAACAAGAGACCCAGTACTTC.

The chain joins TRBV28 to TRBJ2-1; unclear D gene. The CDR3 runs to 14 residues. The V gene's germline CDR1 is MDHEN and CDR2 SYDVKM. V lost 7 bases and J lost 8, with 18 bases in between. The CDR3 nucleotides read TGTGCCAGCACAAGACACACCCAAAGGTATGAGCAGTTCTTC. Translating it yields CASTRHTQRYEQFF. The full variable domain, rest sourced from reference TRBV28 and TRBJ2-1, is DVKVTQSSRYLVKRTGEKVFLECVQDMDHENMFWYRQDPGLGLRLIYFSYDVKMKEKGDIPEGYSVSREKKERFSLILESASTNQTSMYLCASTRHTQRYEQFFGPGTRLTVL.

A single count supports this clone. The rearrangement joins TRBV28 to TRBJ2-7; perhaps D is TRBD1 or TRBD2 (6 bases each). The CDR3 is 13 amino acids. Germline V CDR1 and CDR2: MDHEN, SYDVKM. Trimming removed 11 bases at V and 0 bases at J, with 14 bases between. DNA of the CDR3: TGTGCCGGGAGGAGGGACACCTCCTACGAGCAGTACTTC. This sequence encodes CAGRRDTSYEQYF.

V is TRBV29-1 and J is TRBJ2-7; D not resolved. The CDR3 is 12 amino acids. The ends were cut back, 5 bases at V and 6 bases at J, with 14 bases in the middle. From germline, CDR1 is SQVTM and CDR2 ANQGSEA. The CDR3 nucleotides are TGCAGCGTTCACTCTTCTTCTGCCGAGCAGTACTTC. Its translation is CSVHSSSAEQYF.

The chain recombines TRBV2 with TRBJ2-2; 12 bases are a match to TRBD2. The CDR3 totals 15 residues. Germline CDR1 and CDR2: SNHLY and FYNNEI. Trimming at V came to 7 bases and at J to 3 bases, leaving 3 bases not matched to a gene. The CDR3 region has the DNA TGTGCCAGCACCGGGACTAGCGGGTACACCGGGGAGCTGTTTTTT. It is translated as CASTGTSGYTGELFF.

The CDR3 nucleotides are TGTGCCAGCACAAAAAGGTATCGCGAGCAGTACTTC. This encodes CASTKRYREQYF. The chain employs TRBV28 and TRBJ2-7; the D is unclear. The CDR3 has 12 amino acids. In germline, CDR1 is MDHEN, CDR2 SYDVKM. V was trimmed by 7 bases and J by 6 bases, leaving 13 bases between them.

V is TRBV5-1 and J is TRBJ2-1; 13 positions agree with TRBD2. The germline gives CDR1 SGHRS, CDR2 YFSETQ. V trimming: 4 bases; J trimming: 8 bases; junction bases outside the gene matches: 9. This CDR3 has 16 residues. CDR3 loop: CASSETGTSGIDEQFF. The CDR3 DNA is TGCGCCAGCAGCGAGACGGGGACTAGCGGGATTGATGAGCAGTTCTTC.

Ten or more counts support this clone. The V call is TRBV7-7, the J call TRBJ2-1; perhaps TRBD1 as D (6 bases). V was trimmed by 5 bases and J by 9 bases, leaving 17 bases between them. The germline V gene encodes CDR1 SSHAT and CDR2 FNYEAQ (reference sequence). CDR3 length: 14 residues. This CDR3 is CASSPLQGGREQFF. DNA of the CDR3: TGTGCCAGCAGCCCACTACAGGGCGGCCGTGAGCAGTTCTTC.

The sample holds a few counts of this clone. The V call is TRBV6-1, the J call TRBJ2-2; D gene ambiguous. Germline V gene data show CDR1 as MNHNS and CDR2 as SASEGT. This CDR3 has 17 amino acids. The V end lost 0 bases, the J end lost 3 bases, and 14 bases lay between the germline ends. The CDR3 coding sequence is TGTGCCAGCAGTGAAGCAGCCGGAAGCCATCACACCGGGGAGCTGTTTTTT. Its translation is CASSEAAGSHHTGELFF.

The rearrangement links TRBV28 to TRBJ1-4, with unresolved D. The germline V gene encodes CDR1 MDHEN and CDR2 SYDVKM. With 7 bases removed from V and 8 bases from J, the gap between germline ends came to 11 bases. This CDR3 spans 12 amino acids. CDR3 sequence reads: CASTGLVEKLFF. The CDR3 DNA reads TGTGCCAGCACCGGTCTGGTGGAAAAACTGTTTTTT.

V and J are TRBV13 and TRBJ2-7; D gene ambiguous. CDR1 PRHDT and CDR2 FYEKMQ come from the germline V gene (reference sequence). Between the trimmed V and J ends, which lost 1 base and 3 bases, there was a span of 10 bases. The length of the CDR3 is 14 residues. Here the CDR3 reads CASSLVGGGYEQYF. DNA of the CDR3: TGTGCCAGCAGCTTAGTGGGTGGCGGCTACGAGCAGTACTTC.

The rearrangement uses TRBV4-1 and TRBJ1-5; D is unresolved. This CDR3 comprises 13 residues. Germline lookup yields CDR1 MGHRA and CDR2 YSYEKL. V shed 1 base and J shed 9 bases, with 10 bases lying between them. The CDR3 region has the DNA TGCGCCAGCAGCCAAGTAGGGTTTCGGCCCCAGCATTTT. Its translation is CASSQVGFRPQHF.